This T cell receptor (beta chain) was found in a study of control samples from healthy donors and cancer patients. The germline gives CDR1 SGHRS, CDR2 YFSETQ. The CDR3 sequence is 12 residues long. V lost 6 bases, J lost 3 bases, and 10 bases lay in between. Some clones are missing from TCRdb's copy, which holds only in-frame ones; the method was immunoSEQ multiplex PCR. The table shows roughly 120,000 clones, with over 85% occurring only once. The receptor was derived from a man aged 25 to 45 in good health. The chain employs TRBV5-1 and TRBJ2-7; a weak D match, TRBD2 (5 bases). Input material: blood. The CDR3 region is CASNGLNYEQYF. CDR3 DNA sequence: TGCGCCAGCAATGGACTGAACTACGAGCAGTACTTC.